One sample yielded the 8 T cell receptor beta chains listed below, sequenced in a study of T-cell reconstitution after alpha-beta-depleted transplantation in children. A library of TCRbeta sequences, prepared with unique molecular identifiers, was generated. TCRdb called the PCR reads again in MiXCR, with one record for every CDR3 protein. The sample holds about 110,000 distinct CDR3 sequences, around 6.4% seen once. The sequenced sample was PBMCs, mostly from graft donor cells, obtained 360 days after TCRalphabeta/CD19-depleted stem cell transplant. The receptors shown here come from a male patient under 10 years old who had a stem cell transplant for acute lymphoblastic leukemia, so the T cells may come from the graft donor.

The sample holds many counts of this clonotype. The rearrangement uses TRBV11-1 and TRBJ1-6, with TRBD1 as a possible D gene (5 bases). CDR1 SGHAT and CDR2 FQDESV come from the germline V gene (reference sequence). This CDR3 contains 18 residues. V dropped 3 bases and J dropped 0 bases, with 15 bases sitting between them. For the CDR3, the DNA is TGTGCCAGCAGCTTGTTCGGGACGGGGAACTCCTATAATTCACCCCTCCACTTT. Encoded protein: CASSLFGTGNSYNSPLHF.

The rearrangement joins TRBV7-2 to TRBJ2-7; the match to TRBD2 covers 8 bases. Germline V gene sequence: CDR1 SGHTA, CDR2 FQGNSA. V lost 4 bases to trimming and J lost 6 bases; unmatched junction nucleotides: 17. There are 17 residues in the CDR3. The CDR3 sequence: CASSWGPQIGGASEQYF. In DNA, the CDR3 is TGTGCCAGCAGCTGGGGACCTCAGATCGGGGGGGCATCCGAGCAGTACTTC.

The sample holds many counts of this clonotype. As DNA, the CDR3 is TGTGCCAGCAGTTTACCCGACCAACCGGAGGCCGGGGAGCTGTTTTTT. Translation gives CASSLPDQPEAGELFF. The chain couples TRBV12-3 or TRBV12-4 to TRBJ2-2; possibly TRBD2 for D (5 bases). The CDR3 contains 16 residues. Trimming removed 2 bases from V and 6 bases from J, with 16 bases in between.

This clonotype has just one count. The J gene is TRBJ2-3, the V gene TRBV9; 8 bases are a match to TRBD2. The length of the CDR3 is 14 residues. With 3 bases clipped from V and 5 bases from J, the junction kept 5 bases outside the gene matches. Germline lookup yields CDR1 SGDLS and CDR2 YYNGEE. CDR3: CASSDWTSRDTQYF. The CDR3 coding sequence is TGTGCCAGCAGCGACTGGACTAGCCGAGATACGCAGTATTTT.

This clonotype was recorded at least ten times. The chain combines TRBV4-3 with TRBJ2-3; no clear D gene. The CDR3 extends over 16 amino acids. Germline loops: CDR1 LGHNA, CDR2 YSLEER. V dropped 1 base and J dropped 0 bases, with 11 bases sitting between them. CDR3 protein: CASSQVEYSSTDTQYF. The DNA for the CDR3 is TGCGCCAGCAGCCAAGTAGAGTATTCTAGCACAGATACGCAGTATTTT.

In nucleotides, the CDR3 is TGTGCCAGCAGTTTTCGGGGGACAGCCTACGAGCAGTACTTC. Protein sequence: CASSFRGTAYEQYF. V is TRBV28 and J is TRBJ2-7, with a possible D match to TRBD1 (7 bases). The CDR3 is 14 residues long. Looked up from germline, CDR1 is MDHEN and CDR2 is SYDVKM. V was pared by 3 bases and J by 2 bases, with 11 bases between.

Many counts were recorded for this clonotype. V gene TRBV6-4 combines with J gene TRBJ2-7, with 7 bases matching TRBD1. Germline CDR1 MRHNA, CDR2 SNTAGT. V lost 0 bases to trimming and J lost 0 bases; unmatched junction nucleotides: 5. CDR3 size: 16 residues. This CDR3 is CASSDSRDSSSYEQYF. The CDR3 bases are TGTGCCAGCAGTGACTCAAGGGACAGTTCCTCCTACGAGCAGTACTTC.

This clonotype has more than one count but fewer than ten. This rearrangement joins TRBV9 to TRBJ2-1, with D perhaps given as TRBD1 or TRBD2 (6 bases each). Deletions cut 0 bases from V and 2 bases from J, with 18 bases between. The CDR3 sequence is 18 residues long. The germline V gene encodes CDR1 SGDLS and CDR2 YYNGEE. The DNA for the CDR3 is TGTGCCAGCAGCGTAGTAGGGAGGAGGAGGGGGACCTACAATGAGCAGTTCTTC. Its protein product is CASSVVGRRRGTYNEQFF.